These T cell receptor beta chains were read from a single sample in a study of blood T cells in healthy people across ages. Each CDR3 protein is one row after TCRdb ran MiXCR on the 5' RACE reads. The data show approximately 1.5 million distinct CDR3 sequences, about 35% seen once. Sequenced input: blood. These receptors all come from a woman aged 30 to 39 in good health. The CDR3 runs from the conserved cysteine through the conserved F or W. Each record gives: CDR3 length, D gene, J gene, V gene, clone size, CDR3 DNA, CDR3 protein. The D gene is left open where the match is weak. The listing skips clone size in some rows; elsewhere it reads once, few, many or a size class.

>18|-|TRBJ2-3|TRBV7-8|-
TGTGCCAGCAGCATGCTTCGGGCGGGTGATCCAGTGGCAGATACGCAGTATTTT
CASSMLRAGDPVADTQYF
>13|-|TRBJ2-1|TRBV7-9|-
TGTGCCAGCAGCTCCCGGGACACTCGATCGGGGTTCTTC
CASSSRDTRSGFF
>14|-|TRBJ2-3|TRBV20-1|-
TGCAGTGCTAGCAGAGAGACACGCACAGATACGCAGTATTTT
CSASRETRTDTQYF
>15|TRBD2|TRBJ2-5|TRBV20-1|-
TGCAGTGCTAGGGGGACTATCCGGCACCAAGAGACCCAGTACTTC
CSARGTIRHQETQYF
>16|TRBD2|TRBJ2-5|TRBV20-1|-
TGCAGTGCTCCCCCCGAGGGGAGGGCGGGAGGAAGGGAGCAGTACTTC
CSAPPEGRAGGREQYF
>17|TRBD2|TRBJ2-5|TRBV3-1|few
TGTGCCAGCAGCCAAGACGCCAGACTAGCGGGAGATGAGACCCAGTACTTC
CASSQDARLAGDETQYF
>15|TRBD1|TRBJ2-5|TRBV5-5|-
TGTGCCAGCAACCTCGTCCCTGACAGGGCTGAGACCCAGTACTTC
CASNLVPDRAETQYF
>17|-|TRBJ1-2|TRBV25-1|few
TGTGCCAGCAGTGGTGGGTCCCCGCACTTTCGGGACTATGGCTACACCTTC
CASSGGSPHFRDYGYTF
>16|-|TRBJ2-3|TRBV6-2/TRBV6-3|-
TGTGCCAGCAGTAGCCCGGCCTTAACTGAAACAGATACGCAGTATTTT
CASSSPALTETDTQYF
>11|-|TRBJ2-7|TRBV29-1|many
TGCAGCGTTGACAGGGATGGTGAGCAGTACTTC
CSVDRDGEQYF
>14|-|TRBJ1-5|TRBV20-1|-
TGCAGTGCTAGAGAACAGATGAGCAATCAGCCCCAGCATTTT
CSAREQMSNQPQHF
>15|TRBD2|TRBJ2-7|TRBV6-1|-
TGTGCCAGCGCGGGGGGGGCAGTGGGAGCCTACGAGCAGTACTTC
CASAGGAVGAYEQYF
>15|-|TRBJ2-5|TRBV20-1|-
TGCAGTGCTAGAGGGGACGGGTGGTACCAAGAGACCCAGTACTTC
CSARGDGWYQETQYF
>12|-|TRBJ1-2|TRBV7-9|many
TGTGCCAGCAGCTTTAGGGACTATGGCTACACCTTC
CASSFRDYGYTF
>11|-|TRBJ1-2|TRBV20-1|many
TGCAGTGCTAGGGACGACAGGAGGTTCACCTTC
CSARDDRRFTF
>15|-|TRBJ2-1|TRBV28|-
TGTGCCAGCAGCCCCGGAGCGTGGGCTGACAATGAGCAGTTCTTC
CASSPGAWADNEQFF